Below, 2 T cell receptor beta chains from the same sample are listed, as sequenced in a study of blood T cell repertoires in COVID-19. The table came from immunoSEQ multiplex PCR; TCRdb's copy has only in-frame clones and leaves some out. The sample yields roughly 180,000 clones, approximately 88% seen once. The sample taken for sequencing was PBMCs or T cells enriched from blood (not recorded which). The receptors were gathered from a woman aged 55-75 years who had recovered from COVID-19.

As concerns this clone: Other DNA sequences in the sample encode the same CDR3. The V gene is TRBV18, the J gene TRBJ2-7, with D possibly TRBD1 on 8 matching bases. V was shortened by 6 bases and J by 4 bases, with 19 bases between the two germline ends. This CDR3 is 15 amino acids long. CDR1 and CDR2 from the germline V gene are KGHSH and LQKENI. For the CDR3, the DNA is TGTGCCAGCTCCCCTGGACAGGGCGGGAGTTACGAGCAGTACTTC. Protein sequence: CASSPGQGGSYEQYF.

A few counts support this clone. This rearrangement joins TRBV11-2 to TRBJ1-2, with a tentative D call TRBD1 (5 bases). Germline CDR1 SGHAT, CDR2 FQNNGV. The CDR3 loop spans 15 amino acids. V gave up 4 bases and J gave up 2 bases, with 14 bases separating them. CDR3 in amino acids: CASSSRVQANYGYTF. Here the CDR3 DNA reads TGTGCCAGCAGCTCCAGGGTTCAGGCAAACTATGGCTACACCTTC. Complete variable domain (other parts from reference TRBV11-2 and TRBJ1-2): EAGVAQSPRYKIIEKRQSVAFWCNPISGHATLYWYQQILGQGPKLLIQFQNNGVVDDSQLPKDRFSAERLKGVDSTLKIQPAKLEDSAVYLCASSSRVQANYGYTFGSGTRLTVV.